Shown below are 6 T cell receptor beta chains from a single sample sequenced in a study of shared clonotypes between healthy human individuals. Terminally differentiated effector memory CD45RA+ cells were excluded by CCR7 positive selection of CD45RO-negative cells. Measured with immunoSEQ multiplex PCR; TCRdb has only the in-frame clones, and not every one. The table shows around 610,000 clones, with approximately 96% occurring only once. The sequenced sample consisted of naive CD8+ T cells sorted from blood. The receptors were sampled from a woman in her twenties or thirties in good health.

This chain uses TRBV5-1 with TRBJ2-7; perhaps TRBD1 as D (5 bases). CDR1 and CDR2 from the germline V gene are SGHRS and YFSETQ. The CDR3 contains 16 residues. Trimming took 1 base from V and 0 from J, leaving 14 bases between them. CDR3 coding DNA: TGCGCCAGCAGCTTGCAAGGGGCAGCAACCTCCTACGAGCAGTACTTC. Translating it yields CASSLQGAATSYEQYF.

The chain employs TRBV15 and TRBJ1-5; D is unclear. This CDR3 region has 15 residues. V shed 0 bases and J shed 6 bases, with 12 bases lying between them. CDR1 and CDR2 from the germline V gene are LNHNV and YYDKDF (reference sequence). DNA for the CDR3: TGTGCCACCAGCAGAGATAAATGGGTCGGTCAGCCCCAGCATTTT. Its translation: CATSRDKWVGQPQHF.

The chain uses TRBV27 and TRBJ1-1, with a tentative D call TRBD1 (5 bases). From germline, CDR1 is MNHEY and CDR2 SMNVEV (reference sequence). V was pared by 11 bases and J by 5 bases, with 18 bases between. The CDR3 has 13 residues. CDR3 protein: CAAGVGRSTEAFF. Here the CDR3 DNA reads TGTGCCGCAGGAGTGGGGCGATCTACTGAAGCTTTCTTT.

The V gene is TRBV5-4, the J gene TRBJ2-2; no definite D call. CDR3 length equals 15 residues. CDR1 and CDR2 (germline): SGHNT, YYREEE (reference sequence). Trimming shortened V by 1 base and J by 0 bases, and 7 bases separated the two germline ends. CDR3 sequence: CASSLTGSNTGELFF. The CDR3, as DNA: TGTGCCAGCAGCTTGACGGGCTCGAACACCGGGGAGCTGTTTTTT.

The CDR3 bases are TGTGCCAGCAGCTTGAGGACCTCCTACGAGCAGTACTTC. Amino acids: CASSLRTSYEQYF. J is TRBJ2-7 and V is TRBV7-8; no definite D call. Germline CDR1 reads SGHVS; CDR2 reads FQNEAQ. This CDR3 region has 13 residues. Trimming stripped 3 bases from V and 0 bases from J, with 6 bases between.

The V gene is TRBV10-1, the J gene TRBJ2-7, with unresolved D. Germline loops: CDR1 WNHNN, CDR2 SYGVQD (reference sequence). V lost 6 bases to trimming and J lost 6 bases, with 21 bases between them. The CDR3 sequence is 15 residues long. The CDR3 spells CASSDKNTVVGEQYF. CDR3 sequence (DNA): TGCGCCAGCAGCGACAAGAACACGGTCGTGGGCGAGCAGTACTTC.